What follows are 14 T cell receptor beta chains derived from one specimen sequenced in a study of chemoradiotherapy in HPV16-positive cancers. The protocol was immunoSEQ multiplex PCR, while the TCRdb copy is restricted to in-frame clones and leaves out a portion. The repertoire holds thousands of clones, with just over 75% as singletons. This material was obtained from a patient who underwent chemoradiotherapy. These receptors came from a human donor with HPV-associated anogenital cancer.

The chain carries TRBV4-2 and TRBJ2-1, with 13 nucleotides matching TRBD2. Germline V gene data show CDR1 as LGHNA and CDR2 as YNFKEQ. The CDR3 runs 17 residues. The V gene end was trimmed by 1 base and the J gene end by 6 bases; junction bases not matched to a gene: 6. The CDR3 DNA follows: TGTGCCAGCAGCCAAGGCACTAGCGGGGGGGCCGGCAATGAGCAGTTCTTC. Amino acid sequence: CASSQGTSGGAGNEQFF.

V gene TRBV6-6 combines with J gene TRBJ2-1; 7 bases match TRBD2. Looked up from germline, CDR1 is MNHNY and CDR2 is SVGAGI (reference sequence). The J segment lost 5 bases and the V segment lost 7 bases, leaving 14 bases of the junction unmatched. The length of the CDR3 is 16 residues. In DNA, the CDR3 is TGTGCCAGCAACCCCCTCGGGAGAGGGACTAACAATGAGCAGTTCTTC. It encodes CASNPLGRGTNNEQFF.

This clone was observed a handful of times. This CDR3 is CASRDYRVRTNEKLFF. The CDR3 DNA follows: TGTGCCAGCAGGGACTACAGGGTAAGAACTAATGAAAAACTGTTTTTT. The V call is TRBV5-5, the J call TRBJ1-4; TRBD1 is a possible D gene (6 bases). With 5 bases removed from V and 1 base from J, the gap between germline ends came to 15 bases. CDR1 and CDR2 from the germline V gene are SGHKS and YYEKEE (reference sequence). This CDR3 comprises 16 residues. Supplemented by reference TRBV5-5 and TRBJ1-4, the full variable domain reads DAGVTQSPTHLIKTRGQQVTLRCSPISGHKSVSWYQQVLGQGPQFIFQYYEKEERGRGNFPDRFSARQFPNYSSELNVNALLLGDSALYLCASRDYRVRTNEKLFFGSGTQLSVL.

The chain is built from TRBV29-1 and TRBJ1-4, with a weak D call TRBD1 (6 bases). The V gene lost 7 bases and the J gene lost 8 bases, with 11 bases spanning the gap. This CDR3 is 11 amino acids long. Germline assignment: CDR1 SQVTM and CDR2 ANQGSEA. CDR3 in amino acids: CSGTAEEKLFF. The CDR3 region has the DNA TGCAGCGGGACAGCGGAGGAAAAACTGTTTTTT. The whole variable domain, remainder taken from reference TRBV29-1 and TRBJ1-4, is SAVISQKPSRDICQRGTSLTIQCQVDSQVTMMFWYRQQPGQSLTLIATANQGSEATYESGFVIDKFPISRPNLTFSTLTVSNMSPEDSSIYLCSGTAEEKLFFGSGTQLSVL.

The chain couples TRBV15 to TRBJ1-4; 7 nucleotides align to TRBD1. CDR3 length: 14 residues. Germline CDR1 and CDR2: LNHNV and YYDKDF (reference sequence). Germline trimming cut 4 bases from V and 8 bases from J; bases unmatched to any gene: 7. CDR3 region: CATSTRQGDEKLFF. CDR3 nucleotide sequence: TGTGCCACCAGCACCAGACAGGGTGACGAAAAACTGTTTTTT.

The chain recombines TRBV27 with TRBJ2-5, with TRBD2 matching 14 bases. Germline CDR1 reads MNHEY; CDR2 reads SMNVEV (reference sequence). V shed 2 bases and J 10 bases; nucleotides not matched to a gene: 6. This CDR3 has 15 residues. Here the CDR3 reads CASSLEGTSGRGQYF. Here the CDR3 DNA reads TGTGCCAGCAGTTTAGAGGGGACTAGCGGGAGAGGCCAGTACTTC.

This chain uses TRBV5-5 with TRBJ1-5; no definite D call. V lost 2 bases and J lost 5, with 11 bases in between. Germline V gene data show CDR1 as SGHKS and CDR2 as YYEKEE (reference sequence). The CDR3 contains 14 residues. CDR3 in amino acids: CASSFEALHQPQHF. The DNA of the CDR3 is TGTGCCAGCAGCTTTGAGGCTCTTCATCAGCCCCAGCATTTT.

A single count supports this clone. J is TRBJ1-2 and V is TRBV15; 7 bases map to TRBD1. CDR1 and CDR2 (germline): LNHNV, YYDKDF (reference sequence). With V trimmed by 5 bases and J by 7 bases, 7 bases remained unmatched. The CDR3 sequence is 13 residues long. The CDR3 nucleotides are TGTGCCACCAGCCTCCCCTCAGGGGGTGGCTACACCTTC. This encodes CATSLPSGGGYTF.

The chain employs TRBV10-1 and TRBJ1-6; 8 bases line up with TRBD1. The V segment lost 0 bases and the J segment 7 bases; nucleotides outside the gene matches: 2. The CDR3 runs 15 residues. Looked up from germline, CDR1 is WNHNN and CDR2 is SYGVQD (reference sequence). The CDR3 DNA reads TGCGCCAGCAGTGAGTCGACAGGGGCGAATTCACCCCTCCACTTT. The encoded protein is CASSESTGANSPLHF.

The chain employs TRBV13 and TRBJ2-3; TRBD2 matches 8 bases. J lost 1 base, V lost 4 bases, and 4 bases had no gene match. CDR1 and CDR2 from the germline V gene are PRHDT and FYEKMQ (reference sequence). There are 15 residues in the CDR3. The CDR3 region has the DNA TGTGCCAGCAGCTCGACTAGCGTTCGCACAGATACGCAGTATTTT. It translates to CASSSTSVRTDTQYF. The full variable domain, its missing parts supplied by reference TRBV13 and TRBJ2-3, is AAGVIQSPRHLIKEKRETATLKCYPIPRHDTVYWYQQGPGQDPQFLISFYEKMQSDKGSIPDRFSAQQFSDYHSELNMSSLELGDSALYFCASSSTSVRTDTQYFGPGTRLTVL.

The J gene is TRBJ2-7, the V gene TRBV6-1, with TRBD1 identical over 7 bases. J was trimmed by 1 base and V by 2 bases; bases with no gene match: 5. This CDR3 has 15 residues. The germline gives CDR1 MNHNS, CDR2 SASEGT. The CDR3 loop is CASSEITGVSYEQYF. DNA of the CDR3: TGTGCCAGCAGTGAAATTACAGGGGTATCCTACGAGCAGTACTTC.

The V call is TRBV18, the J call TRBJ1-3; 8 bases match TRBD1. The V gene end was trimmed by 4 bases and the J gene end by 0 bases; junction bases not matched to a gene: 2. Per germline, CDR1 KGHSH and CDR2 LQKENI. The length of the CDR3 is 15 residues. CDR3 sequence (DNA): TGTGCCAGCTCACTTACAGGGGGCTCTGGAAACACCATATATTTT. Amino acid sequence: CASSLTGGSGNTIYF. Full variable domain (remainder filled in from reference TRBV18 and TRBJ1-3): NAGVMQNPRHLVRRRGQEARLRCSPMKGHSHVYWYRQLPEEGLKFMVYLQKENIIDESGMPKERFSAEFPKEGPSILRIQQVVRGDSAAYFCASSLTGGSGNTIYFGEGSWLTVV.

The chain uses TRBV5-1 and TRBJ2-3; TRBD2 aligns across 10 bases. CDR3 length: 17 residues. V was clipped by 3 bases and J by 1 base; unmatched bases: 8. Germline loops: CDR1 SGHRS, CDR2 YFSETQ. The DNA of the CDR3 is TGCGCCAGCAGCTGGAACTCGCTAGCGGGGGGCACAGATACGCAGTATTTT. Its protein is CASSWNSLAGGTDTQYF.

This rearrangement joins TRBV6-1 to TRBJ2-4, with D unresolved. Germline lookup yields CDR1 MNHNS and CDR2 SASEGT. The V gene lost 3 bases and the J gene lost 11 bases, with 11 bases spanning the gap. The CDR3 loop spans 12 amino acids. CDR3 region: CASSDVNTLQYF. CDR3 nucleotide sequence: TGTGCCAGCAGTGACGTGAATACACTTCAGTACTTC.